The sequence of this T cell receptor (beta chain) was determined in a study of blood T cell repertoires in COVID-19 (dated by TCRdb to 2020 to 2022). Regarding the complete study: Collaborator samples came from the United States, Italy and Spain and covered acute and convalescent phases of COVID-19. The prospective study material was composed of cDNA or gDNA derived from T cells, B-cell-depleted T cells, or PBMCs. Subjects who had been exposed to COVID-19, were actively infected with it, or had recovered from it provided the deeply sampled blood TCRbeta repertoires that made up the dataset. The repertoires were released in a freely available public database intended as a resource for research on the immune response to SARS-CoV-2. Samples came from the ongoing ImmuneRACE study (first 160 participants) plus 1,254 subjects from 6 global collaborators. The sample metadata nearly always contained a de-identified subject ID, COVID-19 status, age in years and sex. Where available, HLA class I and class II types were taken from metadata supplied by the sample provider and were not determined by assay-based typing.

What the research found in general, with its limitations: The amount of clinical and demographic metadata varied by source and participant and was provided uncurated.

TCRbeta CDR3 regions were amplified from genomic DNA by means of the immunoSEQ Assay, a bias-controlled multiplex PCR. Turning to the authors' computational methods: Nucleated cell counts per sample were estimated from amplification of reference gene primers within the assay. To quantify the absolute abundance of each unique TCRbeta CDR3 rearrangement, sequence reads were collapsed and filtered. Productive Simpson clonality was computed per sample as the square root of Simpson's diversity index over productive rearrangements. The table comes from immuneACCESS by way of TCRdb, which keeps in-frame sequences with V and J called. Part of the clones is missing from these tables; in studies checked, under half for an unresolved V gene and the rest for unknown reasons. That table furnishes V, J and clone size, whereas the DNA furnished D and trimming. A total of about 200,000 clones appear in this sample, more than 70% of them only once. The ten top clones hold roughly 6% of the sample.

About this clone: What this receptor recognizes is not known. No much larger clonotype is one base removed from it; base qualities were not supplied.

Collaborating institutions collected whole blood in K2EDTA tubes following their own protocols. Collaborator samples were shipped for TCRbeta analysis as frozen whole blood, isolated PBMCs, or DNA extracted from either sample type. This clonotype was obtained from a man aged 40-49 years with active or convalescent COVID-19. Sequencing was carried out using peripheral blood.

The DNA is TGTGCCAGCACCCGACAGGGGGCTGGAAACACCATATATTTT. This sequence encodes CASTRQGAGNTIYF. The chain employs TRBV2 and TRBJ1-3, with 9 junctional bases fitting TRBD1. CDR1 SNHLY and CDR2 FYNNEI are derived from the germline V gene. The CDR3 starts with the cysteine, ends with the phenylalanine, and has 14 residues. Just CDR3 DNA is preserved here, 42 bases in frame from base 1. Trimming leaves V shorter by 7 bases and J shorter by 2 bases, with the junction holding 3 bases beyond the gene matches.